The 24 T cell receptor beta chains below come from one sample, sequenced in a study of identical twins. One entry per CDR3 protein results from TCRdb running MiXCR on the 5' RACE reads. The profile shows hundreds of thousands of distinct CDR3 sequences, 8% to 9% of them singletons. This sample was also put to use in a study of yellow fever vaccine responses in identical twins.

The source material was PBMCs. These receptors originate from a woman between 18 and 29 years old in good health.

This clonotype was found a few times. CDR3 region: CASTLGDRVRDEQYF. CDR3 nucleotides: TGTGCCAGCACTCTAGGGGACAGGGTTAGGGACGAGCAGTACTTC. The rearrangement joins TRBV12-3 or TRBV12-4 to TRBJ2-7; 9 positions agree with TRBD1. The CDR3 is made up of 15 amino acids. J lost 5 bases, V lost 7 bases, and 12 bases had no gene match.

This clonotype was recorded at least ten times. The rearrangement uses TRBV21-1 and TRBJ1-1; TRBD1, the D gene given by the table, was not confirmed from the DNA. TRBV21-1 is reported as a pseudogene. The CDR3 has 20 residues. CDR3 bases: TGTGCCAGCCCCCAAGCCGGGGGGGGCTATCACAGGGATATGAACACTGAAGCTTTCTTT. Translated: CASPQAGGGYHRDMNTEAFF.

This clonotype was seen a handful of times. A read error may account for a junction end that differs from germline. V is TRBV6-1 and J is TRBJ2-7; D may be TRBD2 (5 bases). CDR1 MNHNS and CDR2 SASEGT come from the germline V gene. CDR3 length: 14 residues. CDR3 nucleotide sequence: TGTGCCAACAGTGACGGGTGGGGAGCCTACGAGCAGTACTTC. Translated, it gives CANSDGWGAYEQYF.

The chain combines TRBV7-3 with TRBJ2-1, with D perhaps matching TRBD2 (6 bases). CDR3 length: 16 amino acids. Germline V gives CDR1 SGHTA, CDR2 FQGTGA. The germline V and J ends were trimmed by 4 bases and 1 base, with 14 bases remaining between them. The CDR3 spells CASSSPPSGSYNEQFF. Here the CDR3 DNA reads TGTGCCAGCAGCTCGCCACCCAGCGGGTCCTACAATGAGCAGTTCTTC.

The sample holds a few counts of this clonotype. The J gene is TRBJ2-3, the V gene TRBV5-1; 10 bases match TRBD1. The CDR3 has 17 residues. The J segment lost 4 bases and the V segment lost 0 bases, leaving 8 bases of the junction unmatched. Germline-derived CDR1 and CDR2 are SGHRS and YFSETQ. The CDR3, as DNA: TGCGCCAGCAGCTTGGCCTTGAGACAGGGGGCTTCAGATACGCAGTATTTT. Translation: CASSLALRQGASDTQYF.

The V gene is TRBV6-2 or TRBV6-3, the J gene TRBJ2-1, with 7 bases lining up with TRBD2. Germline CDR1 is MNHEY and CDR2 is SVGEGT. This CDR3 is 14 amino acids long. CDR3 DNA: TGTGCGACGGACGCGGGAGTAAATCCCGATGAGCAGTTCTTC. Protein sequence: CATDAGVNPDEQFF.

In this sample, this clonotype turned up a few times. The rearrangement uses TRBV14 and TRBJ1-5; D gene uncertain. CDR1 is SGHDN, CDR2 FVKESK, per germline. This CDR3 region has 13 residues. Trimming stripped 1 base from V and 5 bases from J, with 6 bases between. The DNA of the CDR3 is TGTGCCAGCAGCCAAGCGGAGTATCAGCCCCAGCATTTT. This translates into CASSQAEYQPQHF.

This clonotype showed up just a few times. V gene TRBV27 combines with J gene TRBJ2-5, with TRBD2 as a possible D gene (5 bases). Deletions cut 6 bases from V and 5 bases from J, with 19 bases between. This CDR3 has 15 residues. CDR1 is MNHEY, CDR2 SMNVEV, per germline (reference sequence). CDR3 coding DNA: TGTGCCAGCAGCCTCTCCTGGAGGACGGAGGAGACCCAGTACTTC. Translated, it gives CASSLSWRTEETQYF.

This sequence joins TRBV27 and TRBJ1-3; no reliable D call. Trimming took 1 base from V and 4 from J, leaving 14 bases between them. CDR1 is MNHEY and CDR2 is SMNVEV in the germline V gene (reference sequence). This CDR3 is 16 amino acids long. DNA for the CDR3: TGTGCCAGCAGTTTATTTGGAATTGGAGTCGGAAACACCATATATTTT. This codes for CASSLFGIGVGNTIYF.

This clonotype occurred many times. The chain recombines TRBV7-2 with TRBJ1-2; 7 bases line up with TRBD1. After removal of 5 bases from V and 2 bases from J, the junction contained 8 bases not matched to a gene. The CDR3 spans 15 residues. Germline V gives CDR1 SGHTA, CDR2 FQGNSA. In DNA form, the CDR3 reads TGTGCCAGCAGCATGAGACAGGGACGGAACTATGGCTACACCTTC. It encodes CASSMRQGRNYGYTF.

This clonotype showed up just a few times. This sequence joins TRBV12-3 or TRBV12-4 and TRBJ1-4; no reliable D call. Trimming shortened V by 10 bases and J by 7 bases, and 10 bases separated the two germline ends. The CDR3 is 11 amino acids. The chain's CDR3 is CATRMVEKLFF. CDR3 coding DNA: TGTGCCACCCGTATGGTTGAAAAACTGTTTTTT.

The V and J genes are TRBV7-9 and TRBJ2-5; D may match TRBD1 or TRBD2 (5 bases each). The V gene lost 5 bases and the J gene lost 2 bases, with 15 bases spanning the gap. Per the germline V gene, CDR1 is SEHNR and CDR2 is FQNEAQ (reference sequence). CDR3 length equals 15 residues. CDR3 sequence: CASSLDRGPQETQYF. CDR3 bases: TGTGCCAGCAGCCTCGACCGGGGCCCACAAGAGACCCAGTACTTC.

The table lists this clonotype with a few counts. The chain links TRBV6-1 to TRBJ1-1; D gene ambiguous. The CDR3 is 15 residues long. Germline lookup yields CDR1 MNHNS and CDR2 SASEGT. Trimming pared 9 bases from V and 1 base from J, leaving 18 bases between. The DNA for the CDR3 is TGTGCCAGTGTCCGTGGAGTCCTGGGGAACACTGAAGCTTTCTTT. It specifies CASVRGVLGNTEAFF.

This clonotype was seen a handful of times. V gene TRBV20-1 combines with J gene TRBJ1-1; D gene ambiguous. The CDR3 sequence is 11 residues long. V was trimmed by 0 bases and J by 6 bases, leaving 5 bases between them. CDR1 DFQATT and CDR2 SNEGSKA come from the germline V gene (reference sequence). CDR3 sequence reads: CSARDLPEAFF. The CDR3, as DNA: TGCAGTGCTAGAGATTTGCCTGAAGCTTTCTTT.

CDR3 DNA sequence: TGTGCCAGCAGCTTACCAAGCGGAATGAATGAGCAGTTCTTC. It specifies CASSLPSGMNEQFF. The V call is TRBV7-9, the J call TRBJ2-1, with D tentatively TRBD2 (5 bases). In germline, CDR1 is SEHNR, CDR2 FQNEAQ (reference sequence). Trimming removed 2 bases from V and 7 bases from J, with 12 bases in between. CDR3 size: 14 residues.

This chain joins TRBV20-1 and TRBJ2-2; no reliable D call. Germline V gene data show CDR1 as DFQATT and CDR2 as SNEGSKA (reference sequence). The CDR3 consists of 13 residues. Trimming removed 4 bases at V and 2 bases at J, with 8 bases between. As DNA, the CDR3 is TGCAGTGCTACGAGCACTAACACCGGGGAGCTGTTTTTT. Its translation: CSATSTNTGELFF.

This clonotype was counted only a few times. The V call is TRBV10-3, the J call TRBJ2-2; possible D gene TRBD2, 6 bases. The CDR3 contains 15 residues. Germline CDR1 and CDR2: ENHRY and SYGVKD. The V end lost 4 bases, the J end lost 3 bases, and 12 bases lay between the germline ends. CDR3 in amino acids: CAISGRDDYTGELFF. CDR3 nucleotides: TGTGCCATCAGTGGGCGGGACGATTACACCGGGGAGCTGTTTTTT.

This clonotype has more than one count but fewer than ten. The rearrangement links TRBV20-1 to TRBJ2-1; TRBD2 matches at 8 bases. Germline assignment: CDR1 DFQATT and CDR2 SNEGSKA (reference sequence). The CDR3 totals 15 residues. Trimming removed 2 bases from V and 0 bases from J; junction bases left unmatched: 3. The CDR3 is CSARSGRLSYNEQFF. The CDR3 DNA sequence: TGCAGTGCTAGAAGCGGGAGACTCTCCTACAATGAGCAGTTCTTC.

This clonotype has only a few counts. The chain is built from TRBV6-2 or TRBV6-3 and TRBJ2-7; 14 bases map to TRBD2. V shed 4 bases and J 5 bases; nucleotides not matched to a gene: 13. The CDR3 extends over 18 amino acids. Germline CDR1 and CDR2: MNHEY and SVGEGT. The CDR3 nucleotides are TGTGCCAGCAGTTTCCCCGCGACTAGCGGGAGGGCCAGGGACGAGCAGTACTTC. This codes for CASSFPATSGRARDEQYF.

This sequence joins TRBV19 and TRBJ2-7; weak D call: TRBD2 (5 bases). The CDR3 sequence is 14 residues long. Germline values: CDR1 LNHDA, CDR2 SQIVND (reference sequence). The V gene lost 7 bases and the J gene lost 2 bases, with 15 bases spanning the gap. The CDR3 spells CASTGADGAYEQYF. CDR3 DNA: TGTGCCAGTACCGGAGCGGATGGGGCCTACGAGCAGTACTTC.

The CDR3 region is CASSLDRGSTDTQYF. The CDR3 nucleotides read TGTGCCAGCAGCTTAGACAGGGGGAGCACAGATACGCAGTATTTT. V and J are TRBV7-2 and TRBJ2-3; TRBD1 matches at 8 bases. The CDR3 extends over 15 amino acids. CDR1 is SGHTA and CDR2 is FQGNSA in the germline V gene. Unmatched junction bases numbered 0, after V lost 1 base and J lost 0 bases. The full variable domain, with the rest looked up from reference TRBV7-2 and TRBJ2-3, is GAGVSQSPSNKVTEKGKDVELRCDPISGHTALYWYRQSLGQGLEFLIYFQGNSAPDKSGLPSDRFSAERTGGSVSTLTIQRTQQEDSAVYLCASSLDRGSTDTQYFGPGTRLTVL.

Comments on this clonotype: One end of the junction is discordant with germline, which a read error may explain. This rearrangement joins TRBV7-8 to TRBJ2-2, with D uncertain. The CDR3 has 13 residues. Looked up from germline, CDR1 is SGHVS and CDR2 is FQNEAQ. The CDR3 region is CASSMGYTEELFF. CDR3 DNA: TGTGCCAGCAGCATGGGATACACCGAGGAGCTGTTTTTT.

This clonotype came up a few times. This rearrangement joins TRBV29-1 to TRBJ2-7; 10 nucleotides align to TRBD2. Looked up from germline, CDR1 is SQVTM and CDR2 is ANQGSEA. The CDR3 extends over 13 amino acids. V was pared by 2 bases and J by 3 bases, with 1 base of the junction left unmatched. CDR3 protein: CSVEPSGGYEQYF. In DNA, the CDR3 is TGCAGCGTTGAACCTAGCGGGGGCTACGAGCAGTACTTC.

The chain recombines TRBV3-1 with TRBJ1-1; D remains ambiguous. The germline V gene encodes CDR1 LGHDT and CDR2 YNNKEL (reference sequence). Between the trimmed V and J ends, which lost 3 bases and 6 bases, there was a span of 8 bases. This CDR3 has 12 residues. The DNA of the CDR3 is TGTGCCAGCAGCCACTACCCCGCTGAAGCTTTCTTT. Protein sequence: CASSHYPAEAFF.